These 32 T cell receptor beta chains were all obtained from the same sample, sequenced in a study of T-cell reconstitution after alpha-beta-depleted transplantation in children. The library targeted TCRbeta and was prepared with unique molecular identifiers. One entry per CDR3 protein, called by TCRdb with MiXCR from the PCR reads. The sample carries under 85,000 distinct CDR3 sequences, 15% to 20% recorded once. Sequencing used PBMCs, mostly from graft donor cells, obtained 360 days after TCRalphabeta/CD19-depleted stem cell transplant. Receptors were obtained from a male patient aged 2-15 years who had a stem cell transplant for acute lymphoblastic leukemia, so the T cells may come from the graft donor.

The rearrangement joins TRBV4-1 to TRBJ2-7; D is tentatively TRBD1 or TRBD2 (5 bases each). Germline V lookup: CDR1 MGHRA, CDR2 YSYEKL. This CDR3 has 13 residues. The germline V and J ends were trimmed by 6 bases and 2 bases, with 11 bases remaining between them. CDR3 amino acids: CASSPGTTYEQYF. In DNA, the CDR3 is TGCGCCAGCAGTCCTGGGACCACCTACGAGCAGTACTTC.

The chain is built from TRBV6-5 and TRBJ2-2, with D possibly TRBD1 on 5 matching bases. CDR3 length: 15 amino acids. V lost 2 bases and J 5 bases, leaving 12 bases between the germline ends. From germline, CDR1 is MNHEY and CDR2 SVGAGI. Here the CDR3 DNA reads TGTGCCAGCAGTTACGGTGCAGGGCGGACCGGGGAGCTGTTTTTT. It codes for CASSYGAGRTGELFF.

The sample holds a few counts of this clonotype. This chain connects TRBV7-9 to TRBJ1-1; tentative D call: TRBD1 (6 bases). V gave up 3 bases and J gave up 9 bases, with 20 bases separating them. The CDR3 length is 15 residues. Germline lookup yields CDR1 SEHNR and CDR2 FQNEAQ (reference sequence). The CDR3: CASSLETGQILKAFF. CDR3 DNA sequence: TGTGCCAGCAGCTTGGAAACCGGACAGATACTTAAAGCTTTCTTT.

This clonotype has only a few counts. The CDR3: CASTGDRRTDTQYF. The CDR3 region has the DNA TGTGCCAGCACCGGGGACCGCCGCACAGATACGCAGTATTTT. The chain recombines TRBV3-1 with TRBJ2-3; the D gene could be TRBD1 or TRBD2 (5 bases each). Trimming removed 7 bases at V and 1 base at J, with 12 bases between. The CDR3 is made up of 14 amino acids. Germline loops: CDR1 LGHDT, CDR2 YNNKEL (reference sequence).

This clonotype was observed a handful of times. The chain is built from TRBV27 and TRBJ2-7, with no clear D. V shed 5 bases and J shed 3 bases, with 14 bases lying between them. Germline V gene sequence: CDR1 MNHEY, CDR2 SMNVEV (reference sequence). This CDR3 has 14 amino acids. The CDR3 loop reads CASSSRVRFYEQYF. In DNA form, the CDR3 reads TGTGCCAGCAGTAGTAGGGTACGGTTCTACGAGCAGTACTTC.

This clonotype was counted only a few times. V gene TRBV5-1 combines with J gene TRBJ2-5; no definite D call. The germline V and J ends were trimmed by 4 bases and 2 bases, with 15 bases remaining between them. There are 15 residues in the CDR3. Germline CDR1 reads SGHRS; CDR2 reads YFSETQ. In DNA form, the CDR3 reads TGCGCCAGCAGCACCATCTCCAATATTCAAGAGACCCAGTACTTC. Protein sequence: CASSTISNIQETQYF.

This clonotype appeared a few times. The gene calls are TRBV6-6 and TRBJ2-7; D uncertain. Germline V lookup: CDR1 MNHNY, CDR2 SVGAGI (reference sequence). The CDR3 extends over 13 amino acids. Trimming removed 0 bases from V and 5 bases from J, with 8 bases in between. For the CDR3, the DNA is TGTGCCAGCAGTTACTCTAGAACCCACGAGCAGTACTTC. It yields the protein CASSYSRTHEQYF.

The chain joins TRBV6-6 to TRBJ1-1; D unresolved. This CDR3 is built from 13 residues. V lost 0 bases and J lost 6, with 8 bases in between. Per the germline V gene, CDR1 is MNHNY and CDR2 is SVGAGI (reference sequence). In nucleotides, the CDR3 is TGTGCCAGCAGTTACTCCTCTTTGTCTGAAGCTTTCTTT. Its protein product is CASSYSSLSEAFF.

This clonotype has more than one count but fewer than ten. The chain employs TRBV6-1 and TRBJ2-7; TRBD1 matches 7 bases. In germline, CDR1 is MNHNS, CDR2 SASEGT. Losses at the gene ends were 6 bases for V and 1 base for J; bases not matched to a gene: 6. The CDR3 covers 14 residues. In DNA, the CDR3 is TGTGCCAGCAGAACCAGACAGGGATCCTACGAGCAGTACTTC. Translated, it gives CASRTRQGSYEQYF.

This rearrangement joins TRBV4-2 to TRBJ2-4, with a possible D match to TRBD1 (5 bases). Trimming stripped 0 bases from V and 8 bases from J, with 11 bases between. The CDR3 loop spans 14 amino acids. Germline V gene sequence: CDR1 LGHNA, CDR2 YNFKEQ. Written as DNA, the CDR3 is TGTGCCAGCAGCCAAGAATCTGGACATTACATTCAGTACTTC. Residues: CASSQESGHYIQYF.

The V and J genes are TRBV4-1 and TRBJ2-1, with 8 bases lining up with TRBD2. J was trimmed by 10 bases and V by 2 bases; bases with no gene match: 4. The CDR3 has 13 amino acids. Germline-derived CDR1 and CDR2 are MGHRA and YSYEKL. The CDR3 loop reads CASSQRTSWEQFF. CDR3 nucleotide sequence: TGCGCCAGCAGCCAAAGGACTAGCTGGGAGCAGTTCTTC.

This chain uses TRBV5-1 with TRBJ2-7; weak D call: TRBD1 (6 bases). The V and J ends lost 4 bases and 2 bases respectively, with 16 bases between them. CDR3 length: 15 amino acids. CDR1 and CDR2 (germline): SGHRS, YFSETQ. CDR3: CASSPGTRFAYEQYF. The CDR3 DNA follows: TGCGCCAGCAGCCCCGGGACAAGGTTCGCCTACGAGCAGTACTTC.

This clonotype was seen ten or more times. The V and J genes are TRBV5-1 and TRBJ2-1; the D is unclear. The germline V and J ends were trimmed by 2 bases and 5 bases, with 20 bases remaining between them. CDR1 and CDR2 from the germline V gene are SGHRS and YFSETQ. This CDR3 contains 17 residues. In DNA form, the CDR3 reads TGCGCCAGCAGCTTTACCCCGACCCCCGTCCGGAACAATGAGCAGTTCTTC. Translated: CASSFTPTPVRNNEQFF.

CDR3 sequence reads: CASSLGGRYEQYF. CDR3 sequence (DNA): TGTGCCAGCAGCTTAGGGGGCCGGTACGAGCAGTACTTC. V gene TRBV7-8 combines with J gene TRBJ2-7, with D maybe TRBD1 (5 bases). The CDR3 has 13 residues. Germline V gives CDR1 SGHVS, CDR2 FQNEAQ. Between the trimmed V and J ends, which lost 1 base and 4 bases, there was a span of 8 bases.

This chain connects TRBV3-1 to TRBJ2-1; D is uncertain. The CDR3 is made up of 15 amino acids. The germline CDR1 and CDR2 sequences are LGHDT and YNNKEL (reference sequence). Deletions cut 0 bases from V and 4 bases from J, with 10 bases between. CDR3 nucleotides: TGTGCCAGCAGCCAAGACACCTATCTTTACAATGAGCAGTTCTTC. Its translation: CASSQDTYLYNEQFF.

This clonotype was recorded many times. The chain joins TRBV6-6 to TRBJ1-1; tentative D call: TRBD1 (5 bases). Trimming removed 10 bases from V and 2 bases from J, with 14 bases in between. Germline CDR1 and CDR2: MNHNY and SVGAGI (reference sequence). This CDR3 has 13 amino acids. CDR3 sequence reads: CATIRQSNTEAFF. DNA of the CDR3: TGTGCCACCATAAGACAGTCCAACACTGAAGCTTTCTTT.

The J gene is TRBJ2-7, the V gene TRBV4-2; D is perhaps TRBD2 (6 bases). V shed 7 bases and J shed 4 bases, with 20 bases lying between them. The CDR3 is made up of 15 amino acids. Germline V gives CDR1 LGHNA, CDR2 YNFKEQ. CDR3 nucleotides: TGTGCCAGCAAAACGAATTTGCTAGCGAGGTACGAGCAGTACTTC. Translated, it gives CASKTNLLARYEQYF.

This clonotype was found a few times. The gene calls are TRBV4-2 and TRBJ1-4, with D maybe TRBD1 (5 bases). This CDR3 has 14 amino acids. From germline, CDR1 is LGHNA and CDR2 YNFKEQ. Trimming shortened V by 4 bases and J by 8 bases, and 14 bases separated the two germline ends. The CDR3 spells CASSPRGVGEKLFF. The DNA of the CDR3 is TGTGCCAGCAGCCCCCGGGGGGTTGGCGAAAAACTGTTTTTT.

This clonotype was detected ten times or more. The chain couples TRBV20-1 to TRBJ2-7; unclear D gene. The V gene lost 2 bases and the J gene lost 0 bases, with 14 bases spanning the gap. Germline-derived CDR1 and CDR2 are DFQATT and SNEGSKA (reference sequence). The CDR3 is 15 residues long. The DNA for the CDR3 is TGCAGTGCTAGACAAAGTTTTAGTAGCTCCTACGAGCAGTACTTC. Its translation: CSARQSFSSSYEQYF.

The chain employs TRBV7-2 and TRBJ2-3; TRBD2 aligns across 10 bases. This CDR3 contains 15 residues. The germline CDR1 and CDR2 sequences are SGHTA and FQGNSA. With V trimmed by 2 bases and J by 7 bases, 6 bases remained unmatched. The CDR3 region is CASSLMSGRANTQYF. The CDR3 DNA is TGTGCCAGCAGCTTAATGAGCGGGAGGGCCAATACGCAGTATTTT.

The CDR3 is CASSATSGTWRETQYF. The CDR3 DNA follows: TGTGCCAGCAGCGCAACTAGCGGGACCTGGAGGGAGACCCAGTACTTC. This rearrangement joins TRBV5-6 to TRBJ2-5; 10 bases align to TRBD2. Trimming removed 4 bases from V and 5 bases from J; junction bases left unmatched: 11. The CDR3 consists of 16 residues. CDR1 and CDR2 from the germline V gene are SGHDT and YYEEEE.

There are a few counts of this clonotype. V gene TRBV12-3 or TRBV12-4 combines with J gene TRBJ1-5; D might be TRBD1 (5 bases). This CDR3 is 16 amino acids long. The V end lost 6 bases, the J end lost 3 bases, and 18 bases lay between the germline ends. As DNA, the CDR3 is TGTGCCAGCAGCTTGACAGCTAAGGCCTACAATCAGCCCCAGCATTTT. Translating gives CASSLTAKAYNQPQHF.

This clonotype occurred a few times. The gene calls are TRBV7-9 and TRBJ1-2; D might be TRBD1 (5 bases). Germline values: CDR1 SEHNR, CDR2 FQNEAQ (reference sequence). There are 14 residues in the CDR3. V was clipped by 0 bases and J by 7 bases, with 12 bases between them. CDR3 bases: TGTGCCAGCAGCTTAGCGGGTCAGGGTGCTGGCTACACCTTC. Translation gives CASSLAGQGAGYTF. The full variable domain, in which reference TRBV7-9 and TRBJ1-2 provide the parts outside the CDR3, is DTGVSQNPRHKITKRGQNVTFRCDPISEHNRLYWYRQTLGQGPEFLTYFQNEAQLEKSRLLSDRFSAERPKGSFSTLEIQRTEQGDSAMYLCASSLAGQGAGYTFGSGTRLTVV.

This clonotype was observed a few times. The chain couples TRBV2 to TRBJ2-1, with 8 bases fitting TRBD1. The CDR3 extends over 13 amino acids. Germline CDR1 reads SNHLY; CDR2 reads FYNNEI. Trimming cost V 8 bases and J 5 bases; bases outside gene matches: 5. The CDR3 DNA reads TGTGCCAGCCCGGACAGGGCGGACAATGAGCAGTTCTTC. Its translation is CASPDRADNEQFF.

The J gene is TRBJ2-7, the V gene TRBV29-1, with 8 nucleotides matching TRBD2. V lost 2 bases to trimming and J lost 0 bases; unmatched junction nucleotides: 3. Germline V lookup: CDR1 SQVTM, CDR2 ANQGSEA. This CDR3 contains 14 residues. The DNA of the CDR3 is TGCAGCGTTGAATTCCGGGGGGGCTCCTACGAGCAGTACTTC. This codes for CSVEFRGGSYEQYF.

V usage is TRBV5-1 and J usage is TRBJ2-3; 11 nucleotides align to TRBD1. The length of the CDR3 is 14 residues. CDR1 SGHRS and CDR2 YFSETQ come from the germline V gene. The V and J ends lost 4 bases and 8 bases, in that order; junction bases with no gene match: 6. CDR3 amino acids: CASSVDRGQRTQYF. CDR3 DNA: TGCGCCAGCAGCGTGGACAGGGGGCAGCGTACGCAGTATTTT. The whole variable domain, remainder taken from reference TRBV5-1 and TRBJ2-3, is KAGVTQTPRYLIKTRGQQVTLSCSPISGHRSVSWYQQTPGQGLQFLFEYFSETQRNKGNFPGRFSGRQFSNSRSEMNVSTLELGDSALYLCASSVDRGQRTQYFGPGTRLTVL.

The J gene is TRBJ1-2, the V gene TRBV7-9, with no clear D. Germline lookup yields CDR1 SEHNR and CDR2 FQNEAQ (reference sequence). CDR3 length: 14 residues. The ends were cut back, 2 bases at V and 4 bases at J, with 11 bases in the middle. This CDR3 reads CASSLPDTIYGYTF. The CDR3 DNA is TGTGCCAGCAGCTTACCAGACACTATCTATGGCTACACCTTC.

This clonotype appeared many times. The rearrangement uses TRBV12-3 or TRBV12-4 and TRBJ2-1; 9 bases are a match to TRBD2. V shed 4 bases and J 6 bases; nucleotides not matched to a gene: 7. CDR3 length equals 15 residues. The CDR3 loop is CASSSGREGRNEQFF. The CDR3 DNA follows: TGTGCCAGCAGTTCGGGGCGGGAGGGCCGCAATGAGCAGTTCTTC.

This clonotype was observed a handful of times. The chain has TRBV2 and TRBJ2-7, with 9 bases identical to TRBD1. In germline, CDR1 is SNHLY, CDR2 FYNNEI. This CDR3 is 13 amino acids long. Trimming took 6 bases from V and 5 from J; bases not matched to a gene: 5. The CDR3 is CASSGTGRNEQYF. As DNA, the CDR3 is TGTGCCAGCAGCGGGACAGGGAGGAACGAGCAGTACTTC.

This clonotype was observed a few times. This chain links TRBV11-3 with TRBJ1-1; D might be TRBD1 (5 bases). Per germline, CDR1 SGHNT and CDR2 YENEEA. Trimming left V 7 bases short and J 1 base short, with 10 bases between. The CDR3 consists of 13 residues. The CDR3 DNA sequence: TGTGCCAGCAACATCCAGGGGAACACTGAAGCTTTCTTT. Protein: CASNIQGNTEAFF.

The table lists this clonotype with a few counts. This chain uses TRBV11-2 with TRBJ2-1, with 9 bases lining up with TRBD2. V lost 0 bases and J lost 5; bases outside the gene matches: 5. This CDR3 has 16 residues. CDR1 and CDR2 from the germline V gene are SGHAT and FQNNGV. The CDR3: CASSLDQREANNEQFF. CDR3 DNA sequence: TGTGCCAGCAGCTTAGATCAGCGGGAGGCCAACAATGAGCAGTTCTTC.

The chain combines TRBV5-1 with TRBJ2-1, with 13 bases matching TRBD2. The CDR3 length is 15 residues. Trimming at V came to 4 bases and at J to 8 bases, leaving 6 bases not matched to a gene. Germline CDR1 reads SGHRS; CDR2 reads YFSETQ. The DNA of the CDR3 is TGCGCCAGCAGCGAAACTAGCGGGAGGGCAGATGAGCAGTTCTTC. Amino acids: CASSETSGRADEQFF.